These 18 T cell receptor beta chains came from one sample sequenced in a study of early stage breast cancer tumors. TCRdb's copy holds only in-frame clones and misses some; the assay was immunoSEQ multiplex PCR. Of 25,000 to 35,000 clones detected, 72% appear once; the ten largest clones hold approximately 33%. The source material was blood. The source is a person aged 45-60 years with breast cancer.

This chain joins TRBV27 and TRBJ2-3; a possible D gene is TRBD2 (5 bases). Trimming took 5 bases from V and 0 from J, leaving 12 bases between them. CDR1 and CDR2 (germline): MNHEY, SMNVEV (reference sequence). The CDR3 runs to 15 residues. CDR3 amino acids: CASSLDSYSTDTQYF. The DNA for the CDR3 is TGTGCCAGCAGTCTGGACTCCTATAGCACAGATACGCAGTATTTT.

The chain carries TRBV5-6 and TRBJ2-1; D possibly corresponds to TRBD2 (6 bases). The CDR3 covers 14 residues. The germline V and J ends were trimmed by 1 base and 4 bases, with 9 bases remaining between them. The V gene's germline CDR1 is SGHDT and CDR2 YYEEEE. Here the CDR3 DNA reads TGTGCCAGCAGCTTGCGGGGGATTTACAATGAGCAGTTCTTC. Translating gives CASSLRGIYNEQFF.

This clone was counted once. This chain connects TRBV10-3 to TRBJ2-7; 8 nucleotides agree with TRBD2. The length of the CDR3 is 13 residues. Germline CDR1 ENHRY, CDR2 SYGVKD. V trimming: 7 bases; J trimming: 5 bases; junction bases outside the gene matches: 7. The CDR3 sequence is CAIKRSGSDEQYF. The CDR3, as DNA: TGTGCCATCAAACGGAGCGGGAGTGACGAGCAGTACTTC.

The V and J genes are TRBV11-1 and TRBJ2-6; 7 nucleotides match TRBD1. Germline CDR1 and CDR2: SGHAT and FQDESV (reference sequence). The CDR3 length is 17 residues. The V and J ends lost 5 bases and 2 bases, in that order; junction bases with no gene match: 9. CDR3 bases: TGTGCCAGCAGCCTGAGACAGGGTAGCACTGGGGCCAACGTCCTGACTTTC. Encoded protein: CASSLRQGSTGANVLTF.

The J gene is TRBJ2-1, the V gene TRBV14; TRBD2 is a possible D gene (6 bases). Between the trimmed V and J ends, which lost 1 base and 8 bases, there was a span of 9 bases. Germline V gene sequence: CDR1 SGHDN, CDR2 FVKESK. This CDR3 has 13 residues. The DNA for the CDR3 is TGTGCCAGCAGCCAAGGCCGGAGGGATGAGCAGTTCTTC. Protein product: CASSQGRRDEQFF. Filled out from reference TRBV14 and TRBJ2-1, the complete variable domain reads EAGVTQFPSHSVIEKGQTVTLRCDPISGHDNLYWYRRVMGKEIKFLLHFVKESKQDESGMPNNRFLAERTGGTYSTLKVQPAELEDSGVYFCASSQGRRDEQFFGPGTRLTVL.

This chain links TRBV4-3 with TRBJ2-7; 7 bases map to TRBD2. V dropped 0 bases and J dropped 4; count of bases not matched to a gene: 0. The CDR3 loop spans 13 amino acids. CDR1 and CDR2 (germline): LGHNA, YSLEER. Here the CDR3 reads CASSQDGGYEQYF. DNA for the CDR3: TGCGCCAGCAGCCAAGACGGGGGGTACGAGCAGTACTTC.

This chain connects TRBV5-6 to TRBJ2-1; 7 bases match TRBD1. Germline-derived CDR1 and CDR2 are SGHDT and YYEEEE. This CDR3 comprises 18 residues. Unmatched junction bases numbered 11, after V lost 1 base and J lost 1 base. CDR3 region: CASSLFRQGVASYNEQFF. The CDR3 bases are TGTGCCAGCAGCTTGTTTCGGCAGGGGGTCGCTTCCTACAATGAGCAGTTCTTC.

The chain uses TRBV9 and TRBJ1-1; TRBD1 matches 9 bases. Germline V lookup: CDR1 SGDLS, CDR2 YYNGEE. After removal of 4 bases from V and 2 bases from J, the junction contained 3 bases not matched to a gene. The CDR3 consists of 14 residues. The CDR3 is CASSPGQGNTEAFF. Here the CDR3 DNA reads TGTGCCAGCAGCCCGGGACAGGGAAACACTGAAGCTTTCTTT.

The gene calls are TRBV6-5 and TRBJ2-1; 7 bases align to TRBD2. The CDR3 sequence is 15 residues long. Trimming cost V 5 bases and J 3 bases; bases outside gene matches: 7. In germline, CDR1 is MNHEY, CDR2 SVGAGI. The chain's CDR3 is CASSPSGHYYNEQFF. The CDR3 nucleotides read TGTGCCAGCAGTCCTAGCGGACACTACTACAATGAGCAGTTCTTC.

The gene calls are TRBV4-1 and TRBJ2-7, with TRBD1 matching over 8 bases. The V gene's germline CDR1 is MGHRA and CDR2 YSYEKL. This CDR3 has 17 amino acids. Germline trimming cut 1 base from V and 3 bases from J; bases unmatched to any gene: 11. CDR3 sequence (DNA): TGCGCCAGCAGCCAAGCGCCAACCCGGACAGGGCTCTACGAGCAGTACTTC. This sequence encodes CASSQAPTRTGLYEQYF.

The chain carries TRBV19 and TRBJ1-1; D uncertain. The CDR3 contains 13 residues. V dropped 5 bases and J dropped 3 bases, with 10 bases sitting between them. Per the germline V gene, CDR1 is LNHDA and CDR2 is SQIVND (reference sequence). The CDR3 region has the DNA TGTGCCAGTAGTCCGGGGAGGTACACTGAAGCTTTCTTT. As protein: CASSPGRYTEAFF.

Here the CDR3 reads CSVDKGQGFEAFF. As DNA, the CDR3 is TGCAGCGTTGATAAGGGGCAGGGGTTTGAAGCTTTCTTT. The chain recombines TRBV29-1 with TRBJ1-1; D is perhaps TRBD1 (6 bases). CDR3 size: 13 residues. With 3 bases removed from V and 7 bases from J, the gap between germline ends came to 15 bases. Germline V CDR1 and CDR2: SQVTM, ANQGSEA.

The genes are TRBV25-1 and TRBJ2-3; D gene ambiguous. Per germline, CDR1 MGHDK and CDR2 SYGVNS. The V gene lost 1 base and the J gene lost 3 bases, with 11 bases spanning the gap. This CDR3 contains 15 residues. CDR3 protein: CASSESRDWTDTQYF. The CDR3 DNA is TGTGCCAGCAGTGAATCCCGAGACTGGACAGATACGCAGTATTTT.

The V gene is TRBV6-4, the J gene TRBJ2-1; D not resolved. Looked up from germline, CDR1 is MRHNA and CDR2 is SNTAGT. CDR3 length: 14 amino acids. With 2 bases removed from V and 5 bases from J, the gap between germline ends came to 10 bases. Written as DNA, the CDR3 is TGTGCCAGCAGTGACCCCCCCACGAACAATGAGCAGTTCTTC. Translated, it gives CASSDPPTNNEQFF.

The chain employs TRBV6-5 and TRBJ2-2, with 7 bases lining up with TRBD2. In germline, CDR1 is MNHEY, CDR2 SVGAGI. This CDR3 contains 15 residues. Trimming cost V 6 bases and J 5 bases; bases outside gene matches: 9. The CDR3 DNA reads TGTGCCAGCAGCTCGCGGGGGTTATTTACCGGGGAGCTGTTTTTT. Protein sequence: CASSSRGLFTGELFF.

The DNA for the CDR3 is TGTGCCAGCATTGACAGGGTAAATTACGAGCAGTACTTC. Translating it yields CASIDRVNYEQYF. The chain is built from TRBV6-1 and TRBJ2-7, with 7 bases identical to TRBD1. Germline CDR1 reads MNHNS; CDR2 reads SASEGT. After removal of 7 bases from V and 4 bases from J, the junction contained 7 bases not matched to a gene. The CDR3 extends over 13 amino acids.

V and J are TRBV19 and TRBJ2-2; TRBD1 agrees at 7 bases. Germline lookup yields CDR1 LNHDA and CDR2 SQIVND (reference sequence). Germline trimming cut 5 bases from V and 5 bases from J; bases unmatched to any gene: 8. This CDR3 spans 15 amino acids. CDR3 loop: CASSPRQGGTGELFF. Written as DNA, the CDR3 is TGTGCCAGTAGTCCGAGACAGGGCGGTACCGGGGAGCTGTTTTTT.

This clone was counted a few times. This chain connects TRBV15 to TRBJ1-2, with D uncertain. Germline lookup yields CDR1 LNHNV and CDR2 YYDKDF (reference sequence). Trimming took off 2 bases at V and 9 bases at J, with 25 bases between the two ends. This CDR3 has 17 amino acids. The DNA for the CDR3 is TGTGCCACCAGCAGATTATCGAGTGCGGGGTTGATGGGTAGCTACACCTTC. Protein product: CATSRLSSAGLMGSYTF.